This passage covers 7 T cell receptor beta chains from one sample sequenced in a study of spatial heterogeneity in lung cancer. Each CDR3 protein gets one entry after TCRdb re-called the 5' RACE reads with MiXCR. This sample has fewer than 55,000 distinct CDR3 sequences, with around 6.7% found just once. Documented time point: blood at routine non-recurrence follow-up after resection. The sequenced material consisted of unsorted whole RNA from tumor, nontumor lung or frozen PBMC. The source material was PBMCs, sampled at follow-up. The source is a female donor with early-stage non-small cell lung cancer.

Many counts were recorded for this clonotype. The gene calls are TRBV5-1 and TRBJ1-2; weak D call: TRBD1 (6 bases). In germline, CDR1 is SGHRS, CDR2 YFSETQ. Trimming took off 0 bases at V and 3 bases at J, with 6 bases between the two ends. CDR3 length: 13 amino acids. The CDR3 nucleotides are TGCGCCAGCAGCTTGGAGGGGGACTATGGCTACACCTTC. It is translated as CASSLEGDYGYTF.

This clonotype was seen a few times. V gene TRBV5-1 combines with J gene TRBJ2-5; 12 positions match TRBD2. Germline CDR1 SGHRS, CDR2 YFSETQ. CDR3 length: 17 residues. V was pared by 4 bases and J by 5 bases, with 12 bases of the junction left unmatched. The CDR3 sequence: CASSPPLAGGFEETQYF. CDR3 nucleotides: TGCGCCAGCAGCCCCCCCCTAGCGGGGGGGTTCGAGGAGACCCAGTACTTC.

The sample holds a few counts of this clonotype. A read error may produce the germline difference seen at one junction end. The chain joins TRBV25-1 to TRBJ2-2, with D possibly being TRBD2 (6 bases). The CDR3 length is 17 residues. Germline V gene data show CDR1 as MGHDK and CDR2 as SYGVNS. For the CDR3, the DNA is TGTGCCAGCAGTGAACCTCCCGGCAGGGAGGTACCCGGGAAGCTGTTTTTT. Protein sequence: CASSEPPGREVPGKLFF.

J is TRBJ1-2 and V is TRBV5-1, with D uncertain. The CDR3 runs to 13 residues. The germline V gene encodes CDR1 SGHRS and CDR2 YFSETQ. V lost 0 bases, J lost 3 bases, and 6 bases lay in between. In DNA, the CDR3 is TGCGCCAGCAGCTTGGACCCCGACTATGGCTACACCTTC. It translates to CASSLDPDYGYTF. Full variable domain (remainder filled in from reference TRBV5-1 and TRBJ1-2): KAGVTQTPRYLIKTRGQQVTLSCSPISGHRSVSWYQQTPGQGLQFLFEYFSETQRNKGNFPGRFSGRQFSNSRSEMNVSTLELGDSALYLCASSLDPDYGYTFGSGTRLTVV.

The sample holds a few counts of this clonotype. This rearrangement joins TRBV3-1 to TRBJ2-5, with D perhaps TRBD1 or TRBD2 (6 bases each). This CDR3 contains 13 residues. From germline, CDR1 is LGHDT and CDR2 YNNKEL (reference sequence). V was cut by 8 bases and J by 4 bases, with 14 bases left in between. The CDR3 loop is CASQGGLAETQYF. The CDR3 DNA sequence: TGTGCCAGCCAAGGGGGGCTAGCAGAGACCCAGTACTTC.

In this sample, this clonotype turned up a few times. This rearrangement joins TRBV7-2 to TRBJ2-6; D remains unclear. Germline lookup yields CDR1 SGHTA and CDR2 FQGNSA. This CDR3 contains 16 residues. V was shortened by 2 bases and J by 2 bases, with 10 bases between the two germline ends. As DNA, the CDR3 is TGTGCCAGCAGCTTATCAAGGGTTGCTGGGGCCAACGTCCTGACTTTC. Its protein product is CASSLSRVAGANVLTF.

The rearrangement joins TRBV20-1 to TRBJ2-1, with 8 bases identical to TRBD2. CDR3 size: 16 residues. V shed 7 bases and J 1 base; nucleotides not matched to a gene: 12. Germline V CDR1 and CDR2: DFQATT, SNEGSKA (reference sequence). The chain's CDR3 is CSVSSPAGGSYNEQFF. CDR3 in DNA: TGCAGTGTTTCCTCCCCGGCGGGGGGATCCTACAATGAGCAGTTCTTC.